Each of the 7 T cell receptor beta chains below was sequenced from the same sample in a study of CD8+ T cells in alopecia areata (dated by TCRdb to the late 2010s). The library was generated by the immunoSEQ multiplex PCR assay. RNA was extracted from all samples and reverse transcribed into cDNA, which served as template for TCR sequencing. TCRdb provides this immuneACCESS table in a form limited to in-frame rearrangements. Some clones are lacking; in checked studies, under half of them reflect an unresolved V gene, and why the rest are absent is not known. The sample contains some 190,000 clones, about 60% of them found a single time. Of the sample, 0.65% to 0.7% falls within the top ten clones. In the paper's terms, the time point label means: about 4 weeks on oral tofacitinib. Per the publication, the treatment or condition label means: oral pan-JAK inhibitor, 5-10 mg twice daily. The sample in question was CD4+ T cells sorted from blood, obtained at week 4, from a patient treated with tofacitinib. Source of these receptors: a human donor with alopecia areata.

This chain uses TRBV29-1 with TRBJ2-7, with D unresolved. The CDR3 is 11 residues long. Germline V lookup: CDR1 SQVTM, CDR2 ANQGSEA. The V gene lost 0 bases and the J gene lost 6 bases, with 6 bases spanning the gap. The CDR3 loop is CSVEDRSEQYF. The DNA of the CDR3 is TGCAGCGTTGAAGATCGAAGCGAGCAGTACTTC.

The chain has TRBV30 and TRBJ2-3, with 9 bases aligning to TRBD2. The J segment lost 0 bases and the V segment lost 2 bases, leaving 9 bases of the junction unmatched. This CDR3 comprises 17 residues. Looked up from germline, CDR1 is GTSNPN and CDR2 is SVGIG (reference sequence). Here the CDR3 DNA reads TGTGCCTGGAGTACACTCGGGCTAGCGGGAAGCACAGATACGCAGTATTTT. It codes for CAWSTLGLAGSTDTQYF.

The chain is built from TRBV7-8 and TRBJ2-7; D might be TRBD1 (7 bases). The V gene's germline CDR1 is SGHVS and CDR2 FQNEAQ. The V and J ends lost 6 bases and 2 bases respectively, with 14 bases between them. This CDR3 is 14 amino acids long. The CDR3 here is CASSRSGGTYEQYF. Written as DNA, the CDR3 is TGTGCCAGCAGTCGATCAGGGGGGACCTACGAGCAGTACTTC.

This clone has more than one count but fewer than ten. The chain carries TRBV29-1 and TRBJ2-2, with D uncertain. Trimming took 5 bases from V and 5 from J, leaving 9 bases between them. The CDR3 is 12 amino acids. Germline-derived CDR1 and CDR2 are SQVTM and ANQGSEA. The CDR3 DNA reads as TGCAGCGTTTGGCAGTCGACCGGGGAGCTGTTTTTT. Translating gives CSVWQSTGELFF.

The gene calls are TRBV6-5 and TRBJ1-2; D may be TRBD1 (5 bases). With 2 bases removed from V and 1 base from J, the gap between germline ends came to 14 bases. Germline CDR1 MNHEY, CDR2 SVGAGI. The CDR3 has 16 amino acids. CDR3 nucleotides: TGTGCCAGCAGTTACCGGGGAACAGGCTATAACTATGGCTACACCTTC. Translation: CASSYRGTGYNYGYTF.

The genes are TRBV9 and TRBJ2-7, with TRBD2 matching 15 bases. V shed 3 bases and J 6 bases; nucleotides not matched to a gene: 4. The V gene's germline CDR1 is SGDLS and CDR2 YYNGEE. This CDR3 is 15 amino acids long. DNA for the CDR3: TGTGCCAGCAGCGCCCCGGGACTAGCGGGAGGCGAGCAGTACTTC. Its translation is CASSAPGLAGGEQYF.

This clone was seen a handful of times. This rearrangement joins TRBV9 to TRBJ1-2; tentative D call: TRBD1 (5 bases). The V end was cut by 5 bases, the J end by 4 bases, with 15 bases between. This CDR3 spans 14 amino acids. CDR1 and CDR2 (germline): SGDLS, YYNGEE. The CDR3 coding sequence is TGTGCCAGCAGTGGCCCAGACAGCCTCTATGGCTACACCTTC. Translating it yields CASSGPDSLYGYTF.